Sequencing of this TCR beta chain was carried out in a study of graft-versus-host responses after intestinal transplantation. Turning to the study itself: All recipients were transplanted with multivisceral, liver-intestinal, or isolated intestinal grafts.

Method: immunoSEQ multiplex PCR; TCRdb's copy keeps in-frame clones and lacks some. The table has some 100,000 clones, roughly 91% seen once. As concerns this clone: The antigen is undetermined.

The V gene's germline CDR1 is ENHRY and CDR2 SYGVKD. This CDR3 spans 17 amino acids. This TCR came from a human donor who was the organ donor for an intestinal transplant. The chain carries TRBV10-3 and TRBJ2-5, with D possibly matching TRBD2 (5 bases). The J call may be wrong; the DNA end is better matched by TRBJ2-7. The sample in question was unstimulated CD8+ T cells sorted from spleen or lymph node cells, obtained before transplant. In nucleotides, the CDR3 is TGTGCCATCAGTGAAATGGAGAAGAAACGGGGTTCCTACGAGCAGTACTTC. Amino acid sequence: CAISEMEKKRGSYEQYF.